Listed below are T cell receptor beta chains from one sample, sequenced in a study of blood T cells in healthy people across ages. TCRdb fed the 5' RACE reads into MiXCR, producing one record per CDR3 protein. The data hold 2 million or so distinct CDR3 sequences, with 49% observed a single time. The sequencing sample was made of blood. Receptors were obtained from a woman aged 40 to 50 in good health. Both conserved end residues are part of each CDR3. Each record gives: CDR3 DNA, CDR3 protein, clone size, D gene, J gene, V gene. D genes are given only for firm matches. Clone size is not always given. Where it is, it says once, few, many or a class for expanded clones.

TGCGCCAGCAGCTTGGGCCCTTCTAGCGATGAGCAGTACTTC	CASSLGPSSDEQYF	NA	NA	TRBJ2-5	TRBV5-1
TGTGCCAGCAGTACCCCCACAGGGGAAGGTACAGATACGCAGTATTTT	CASSTPTGEGTDTQYF	NA	TRBD1	TRBJ2-3	TRBV12-3/TRBV12-4
TGTGCCAGCAGCTTAGACGACAGCCATGGCTACACCTTC	CASSLDDSHGYTF	few	NA	TRBJ1-2	TRBV7-9
TGTGCCAGCAGTTACTCGATTTACCCGGGACAGGCCACAGATACGCAGTATTTT	CASSYSIYPGQATDTQYF	NA	TRBD1	TRBJ2-3	TRBV6-5
TGTGCCAGCAGCCTCGGGACAGGGGGCGTAATTCTGGAGACCCAGTACTTC	CASSLGTGGVILETQYF	few	TRBD1	TRBJ2-5	TRBV5-5
TGCGCCAGCAGCCTCCGACGGGCCTCCTACGAGCAGTACTTC	CASSLRRASYEQYF	few	NA	TRBJ2-7	TRBV5-1
TGCAGCGTTGAAGATCCAACTAGCGGGGGCTACAATGAGCAGTTCTTC	CSVEDPTSGGYNEQFF	NA	TRBD2	TRBJ2-1	TRBV29-1
TGTGCCAGCAGCTTTGGAGGGGGCGGAGGCTACACCTTC	CASSFGGGGGYTF	NA	TRBD1	TRBJ1-2	TRBV7-9
TGTGCCACCAGTGATTCAGTTGGCCCTGCAGAAAAACTGTTTTTT	CATSDSVGPAEKLFF	few	NA	TRBJ1-4	TRBV24-1
TGTGCCAGCAGCCAAGTAAGGGACAGGGGGACGTTCTTC	CASSQVRDRGTFF	few	TRBD1	TRBJ2-1	TRBV14
TGTGCCAGCAGCCTATCATCGGGACAGAAATACAATGAGCAGTTCTTC	CASSLSSGQKYNEQFF	NA	TRBD1	TRBJ2-1	TRBV3-1
TGTGCCAGCAGCTTAGGGTGGCTTTACAGTGAGCAGTTCTTC	CASSLGWLYSEQFF	NA	NA	TRBJ2-1	TRBV7-2